This T cell receptor (beta chain) was observed in a study of blood T cell repertoires in COVID-19 (dated by TCRdb to 2018 to 2021). Regarding the research as a whole: Collaborator samples came from the United States, Italy and Spain and covered acute and convalescent phases of COVID-19. The repertoires were released in a freely available public database intended as a resource for research on the immune response to SARS-CoV-2. Samples came from the ongoing ImmuneRACE study (first 160 participants) plus 1,254 subjects from 6 global collaborators. Deeply sampled blood TCRbeta repertoires from subjects exposed to, actively infected with, or recovered from COVID-19 were included in the dataset. The material from the prospective study consisted of cDNA or gDNA derived from T cells, B-cell-depleted T cells, or PBMCs. Where HLA class I and class II types were available, the types were taken from metadata supplied by the sample provider, not from assay-based typing. A de-identified subject ID, COVID-19 status, age in years and sex were almost always included in the sample metadata. The paper's findings and limits, for the study overall: Clinical and demographic metadata were provided uncurated, with the amount varying by source and participant.

CDR1 and CDR2, per the germline V gene (reference sequence), are SGHKS and YYEKEE. Germline trimming amounts to 0 bases on V and 5 bases on J, with 9 as the count of junction bases outside the gene matches. The CDR3 starts with the cysteine, ends with the phenylalanine, and has 16 residues. Only the CDR3 DNA is retained, 48 bases long and in frame from the first base. In Seattle, one collaborating source enrolled patients while the infection was active and tracked those patients longitudinally over the course of disease. Each collaborating institution followed its own protocols to collect whole blood in K2EDTA tubes. For TCRbeta analysis, collaborator samples were shipped as frozen whole blood, as isolated PBMCs, or as DNA extracted from either sample type. In regard to this clone: No antigen is known for it. Per-base quality was not reported, and no clone a single base away is much larger than it.

The immunoSEQ Assay, a bias-controlled multiplex PCR, was used to amplify TCRbeta CDR3 regions from genomic DNA. The study's own analysis went as follows. The number of nucleated cells in each sample was estimated by amplification of reference gene primers within the assay. To quantify the absolute abundance of each unique TCRbeta CDR3 rearrangement, sequence reads were collapsed and filtered. For each sample, productive Simpson clonality was calculated as the square root of Simpson's diversity index over productive rearrangements. Imported from immuneACCESS, the table was reduced by TCRdb to in-frame sequences with V and J called. These copies leave out some clones; in studies compared against another copy, an unresolved V gene accounts for under half, and the cause of the remainder is not known. The DNA gave D and trimming, while V, J and clone size come from that table. This sample has 250,000 to 350,000 clones in its table, and around 84% of those were observed once. The top ten clonotypes cover roughly 1.5% of the sample.

The clonotype was recovered from a human donor with COVID-19, enrolled during active disease. The donor label of this sample is uncertain. This chain is built from TRBV5-5 and TRBJ1-1; TRBD1 lines up with 8 middle nucleotides. The sequencing sample was made of peripheral blood. The CDR3 region: CASSLEQGGVKTEAFF. The DNA is TGTGCCAGCAGCTTGGAACAGGGGGGAGTAAAAACTGAAGCTTTCTTT.